The 31 T cell receptor beta chains below come from one sample, sequenced in a study of blood T cell repertoires in COVID-19. Using immunoSEQ multiplex PCR, the repertoire was profiled, and TCRdb retains in-frame clones only, with some absent. Of about 260,000 clones in the sample, 88% were seen once. Sequenced material: peripheral blood. These receptors were collected from a man aged 55 to 70 who had recovered from COVID-19.

The J gene is TRBJ1-1, the V gene TRBV4-2; D unclear. V was shortened by 4 bases and J by 8 bases, with 17 bases between the two germline ends. Germline lookup yields CDR1 LGHNA and CDR2 YNFKEQ. CDR3 size: 14 residues. The CDR3 reads CASSPVSGSNEAFF. The CDR3 nucleotides are TGTGCCAGCAGCCCGGTATCGGGGAGTAACGAAGCTTTCTTT.

This chain joins TRBV18 and TRBJ2-2; the D is unclear. This CDR3 is built from 14 residues. Trimming took off 6 bases at V and 5 bases at J, with 13 bases between the two ends. Germline assignment: CDR1 KGHSH and CDR2 LQKENI. In DNA form, the CDR3 reads TGTGCCAGCTCCTCTATCGGCGGTACCGGGGAGCTGTTTTTT. It translates to CASSSIGGTGELFF.

In regard to this clone: Other DNA sequences in the sample encode the same CDR3. The chain joins TRBV4-1 to TRBJ1-1; 7 nucleotides match TRBD1. Unmatched junction bases numbered 1, after V lost 2 bases and J lost 1 base. CDR3 length: 14 amino acids. Looked up from germline, CDR1 is MGHRA and CDR2 is YSYEKL. The CDR3 DNA sequence: TGCGCCAGCAGCCAAAGACAGGGGAACACTGAAGCTTTCTTT. Encoded protein: CASSQRQGNTEAFF.

This rearrangement joins TRBV7-8 to TRBJ1-1; TRBD1 might be the D (5 bases). V was cut by 6 bases and J by 0 bases, with 17 bases left in between. Looked up from germline, CDR1 is SGHVS and CDR2 is FQNEAQ. The CDR3 spans 16 residues. The CDR3 bases are TGTGCCAGCAGTTCCCCTTCAGGGAAAATGAACACTGAAGCTTTCTTT. Protein: CASSSPSGKMNTEAFF.

The V and J genes are TRBV6-2 or TRBV6-3 and TRBJ1-1; TRBD1 is a possible D gene (5 bases). The CDR3 contains 14 residues. Trimming shortened V by 5 bases and J by 3 bases, and 13 bases separated the two germline ends. The germline gives CDR1 MNHEY, CDR2 SVGEGT. CDR3 nucleotides: TGTGCCAGCAGTACCCGTAGGGGTGACACTGAAGCTTTCTTT. Translating gives CASSTRRGDTEAFF.

The chain links TRBV11-1 to TRBJ2-7; 9 bases map to TRBD2. CDR1 and CDR2 from the germline V gene are SGHAT and FQDESV (reference sequence). Trimming took 4 bases from V and 0 from J; bases not matched to a gene: 7. CDR3 length: 16 amino acids. For the CDR3, the DNA is TGTGCCAGCAGCTGGCGGGAGGGGGCCAGCTCCTACGAGCAGTACTTC. Residues: CASSWREGASSYEQYF.

This clone was counted a single time. The genes are TRBV6-5 and TRBJ2-3; 9 bases are a match to TRBD2. Trimming at V came to 8 bases and at J to 0 bases, leaving 6 bases not matched to a gene. The germline V gene has CDR1 MNHEY and CDR2 SVGAGI. The CDR3 sequence is 15 residues long. For the CDR3, the DNA is TGTGCCAGCTTGCGGGGGGGCACGAGCACAGATACGCAGTATTTT. It specifies CASLRGGTSTDTQYF.

The chain carries TRBV4-2 and TRBJ1-4, with D perhaps TRBD1 (5 bases). The V gene lost 4 bases and the J gene lost 7 bases, with 16 bases spanning the gap. The CDR3 is made up of 15 amino acids. CDR1 and CDR2 (germline): LGHNA, YNFKEQ. CDR3 sequence: CASSPGGGLGEKLFF. The CDR3 DNA reads TGTGCCAGCAGCCCTGGGGGGGGGTTGGGTGAAAAACTGTTTTTT.

The DNA of the CDR3 is TGTGCCAGCAGCATTACAGGGGTGCTCACCTTC. Translating gives CASSITGVLTF. V and J are TRBV11-1 and TRBJ1-2, with 7 bases that match TRBD1. The CDR3 sequence is 11 residues long. Per germline, CDR1 SGHAT and CDR2 FQDESV (reference sequence). V was clipped by 5 bases and J by 13 bases; unmatched bases: 7. The full variable domain, its missing parts supplied by reference TRBV11-1 and TRBJ1-2, is EAEVAQSPRYKITEKSQAVAFWCDPISGHATLYWYRQILGQGPELLVQFQDESVVDDSQLPKDRFSAERLKGVDSTLKIQPAELGDSAMYLCASSITGVLTFGSGTRLTVV.

The table lists this clone with a few counts. This sequence joins TRBV7-2 and TRBJ1-5; possibly TRBD1 for D (5 bases). The CDR3 length is 13 residues. Per the germline V gene, CDR1 is SGHTA and CDR2 is FQGNSA. Trimming cost V 6 bases and J 3 bases, with 9 bases left between them. CDR3 loop: CASSRQTNQPQHF. The CDR3 DNA follows: TGTGCCAGCAGTAGACAGACCAATCAGCCCCAGCATTTT.

V usage is TRBV5-6 and J usage is TRBJ2-1; the match to TRBD2 covers 10 bases. Germline values: CDR1 SGHDT, CDR2 YYEEEE. CDR3 length: 15 amino acids. With V trimmed by 1 base and J by 8 bases, 6 bases remained unmatched. DNA of the CDR3: TGTGCCAGCAGCTTGCTTAGCGGGGGGCCGTATGAGCAGTTCTTC. It yields the protein CASSLLSGGPYEQFF.

V usage is TRBV7-2 and J usage is TRBJ1-3, with D unresolved. This CDR3 is 14 amino acids long. The V end lost 5 bases, the J end lost 9 bases, and 17 bases lay between the germline ends. Germline CDR1 reads SGHTA; CDR2 reads FQGNSA. CDR3 coding DNA: TGTGCCAGCAGCGTAGGGATTCAGCGAAGCACCATATATTTT. Its protein is CASSVGIQRSTIYF.

This chain connects TRBV7-6 to TRBJ2-7; D might be TRBD2 (5 bases). CDR3 length: 15 residues. Trimming removed 0 bases from V and 7 bases from J, with 16 bases in between. Germline V gene lookup returns CDR1 SGHVS and CDR2 FNYEAQ. The CDR3 bases are TGTGCCAGCAGCTTAGCCACCACCGGGGTTGGGGAGCAGTACTTC. The encoded protein is CASSLATTGVGEQYF.

The chain joins TRBV27 to TRBJ1-2; 8 nucleotides align to TRBD1. Germline loops: CDR1 MNHEY, CDR2 SMNVEV (reference sequence). V trimming: 2 bases; J trimming: 11 bases; junction bases outside the gene matches: 4. There are 12 residues in the CDR3. CDR3 nucleotides: TGTGCCAGCAGTTTAGGACAGGGAGCTTACACCTTC. Its translation: CASSLGQGAYTF.

The chain employs TRBV5-1 and TRBJ2-5; 10 bases align to TRBD2. The length of the CDR3 is 18 residues. The V gene end was trimmed by 4 bases and the J gene end by 0 bases; junction bases not matched to a gene: 12. Looked up from germline, CDR1 is SGHRS and CDR2 is YFSETQ. CDR3 DNA sequence: TGCGCCAGCAGCCCTTCCCTGGCTAGCGGGGGTTACCAAGAGACCCAGTACTTC. This translates into CASSPSLASGGYQETQYF.

The CDR3 sequence is CASSYLRGYEQYF. The CDR3 bases are TGTGCCAGCAGCTATCTCAGGGGTTACGAGCAGTACTTC. The chain has TRBV14 and TRBJ2-7; D is possibly TRBD1 (6 bases). The CDR3 loop spans 13 amino acids. The V gene lost 5 bases and the J gene lost 4 bases, with 12 bases spanning the gap. Germline V gene data show CDR1 as SGHDN and CDR2 as FVKESK.

The gene calls are TRBV4-2 and TRBJ1-3; the match to TRBD1 covers 8 bases. This CDR3 has 13 amino acids. Losses at the gene ends were 3 bases for V and 11 bases for J; bases not matched to a gene: 6. Germline V gene data show CDR1 as LGHNA and CDR2 as YNFKEQ. The DNA for the CDR3 is TGTGCCAGCAGCCATGGACAGGGATTCGCCATATATTTT. Translation gives CASSHGQGFAIYF.

This clone was observed a handful of times. The V call is TRBV9, the J call TRBJ1-2; TRBD1 matches 8 bases. The junction had 6 bases not matched to a gene; V was cut back by 3 bases and J by 2 bases. This CDR3 contains 15 residues. CDR1 is SGDLS and CDR2 is YYNGEE in the germline V gene. In DNA, the CDR3 is TGTGCCAGCAGCGGGTGGGACAGGCAAAACTATGGCTACACCTTC. It specifies CASSGWDRQNYGYTF.

The rearrangement uses TRBV2 and TRBJ2-7; 7 nucleotides align to TRBD1. CDR3 size: 14 residues. Trimming took 6 bases from V and 3 from J; bases not matched to a gene: 8. CDR1 is SNHLY, CDR2 FYNNEI, per germline. CDR3 sequence reads: CASRPRGQNYEQYF. The DNA for the CDR3 is TGTGCCAGCAGGCCCCGGGGACAGAACTACGAGCAGTACTTC. Looking up the rest from reference TRBV2 and TRBJ2-7 gives the full variable domain: EPEVTQTPSHQVTQMGQEVILRCVPISNHLYFYWYRQILGQKVEFLVSFYNNEISEKSEIFDDQFSVERPDGSNFTLKIRSTKLEDSAMYFCASRPRGQNYEQYFGPGTRLTVT.

The chain is built from TRBV2 and TRBJ2-5; 9 nucleotides line up with TRBD2. The germline gives CDR1 SNHLY, CDR2 FYNNEI. V dropped 2 bases and J dropped 2; count of bases not matched to a gene: 6. This CDR3 region has 16 residues. CDR3 coding DNA: TGTGCCAGCAGTGAAAATGGCCTAGCGGGGCAAGAGACCCAGTACTTC. Translated, it gives CASSENGLAGQETQYF.

The gene calls are TRBV5-1 and TRBJ2-7; D remains ambiguous. CDR1 SGHRS and CDR2 YFSETQ come from the germline V gene. The CDR3 consists of 11 residues. Trimming cost V 3 bases and J 1 base, with 2 bases left between them. CDR3 loop: CASSSSYEQYF. Written as DNA, the CDR3 is TGCGCCAGCAGCTCATCCTACGAGCAGTACTTC.

The J gene is TRBJ1-1, the V gene TRBV3-1 (or the pseudogene TRBV3-2); possible D gene TRBD1, 6 bases. Germline V gene lookup returns CDR1 LGHDT and CDR2 YNNKEL (reference sequence). The CDR3 sequence is 14 residues long. Trimming pared 1 base from V and 4 bases from J, leaving 10 bases between. DNA of the CDR3: TGTGCCAGCAGCCAAGTGCAGGGGCTCACTGAAGCTTTCTTT. It encodes CASSQVQGLTEAFF.

This chain uses TRBV10-3 with TRBJ1-1, with D possibly TRBD1 on 5 matching bases. This CDR3 comprises 15 residues. Trimming shortened V by 2 bases and J by 1 base, and 11 bases separated the two germline ends. Germline V CDR1 and CDR2: ENHRY, SYGVKD. The CDR3, as DNA: TGTGCCATCAGTGAGGTGATACAGGCGAACACTGAAGCTTTCTTT. Encoded protein: CAISEVIQANTEAFF.

This chain connects TRBV20-1 to TRBJ2-7, with 8 bases lining up with TRBD1. This CDR3 has 16 residues. J lost 3 bases, V lost 3 bases, and 13 bases had no gene match. CDR1 and CDR2 (germline): DFQATT, SNEGSKA (reference sequence). The CDR3 protein is CSASETGDLHRYEQYF. The CDR3 nucleotides are TGCAGTGCTAGTGAGACAGGGGACCTTCACCGCTACGAGCAGTACTTC.

This clone was counted between two and nine times. J is TRBJ1-2 and V is TRBV30, with 7 positions matching TRBD1. The V segment lost 5 bases and the J segment 4 bases; nucleotides outside the gene matches: 10. Germline CDR1 is GTSNPN and CDR2 is SVGIG (reference sequence). This CDR3 has 14 amino acids. CDR3 residues: CAWQTDRAAYGYTF. CDR3 coding DNA: TGTGCCTGGCAGACAGACAGGGCGGCCTATGGCTACACCTTC.

The V and J genes are TRBV24-1 and TRBJ1-5; D gene ambiguous. Trimming pared 4 bases from V and 2 bases from J, leaving 14 bases between. The germline V gene has CDR1 KGHDR and CDR2 SFDVKD. This CDR3 is 16 amino acids long. The CDR3 protein is CATSDGRTPGNQPQHF. The CDR3 DNA sequence: TGTGCCACCAGTGACGGACGGACTCCGGGCAATCAGCCCCAGCATTTT.

The rearrangement links TRBV9 to TRBJ1-1, with D perhaps matching TRBD1 (6 bases). Trimming took 3 bases from V and 5 from J, leaving 17 bases between them. Per germline, CDR1 SGDLS and CDR2 YYNGEE. The CDR3 has 15 residues. CDR3 DNA: TGTGCCAGCAGCGGTGACGATACAGGGTCGACTGAAGCTTTCTTT. Translation: CASSGDDTGSTEAFF.

The V and J genes are TRBV7-6 and TRBJ1-1; D might be TRBD1 (6 bases). Looked up from germline, CDR1 is SGHVS and CDR2 is FNYEAQ. This CDR3 is 17 amino acids long. Trimming took 5 bases from V and 0 from J, leaving 19 bases between them. The CDR3 DNA is TGTGCCAGCAGCCTCTATGCCCCACAGGGCATGAACACTGAAGCTTTCTTT. Its translation: CASSLYAPQGMNTEAFF.

The rearrangement links TRBV27 to TRBJ2-3; 7 bases agree with TRBD2. Germline CDR1 MNHEY, CDR2 SMNVEV (reference sequence). The ends lost 5 bases at V and 4 bases at J; junction bases unmatched: 9. The CDR3 totals 15 residues. The CDR3 DNA is TGTGCCAGCAGTCCGCGACTAGCTTCCCCAGATACGCAGTATTTT. Its protein is CASSPRLASPDTQYF.

V usage is TRBV6-6 and J usage is TRBJ2-4; 13 nucleotides match TRBD2. This CDR3 is built from 15 residues. CDR1 is MNHNY and CDR2 is SVGAGI in the germline V gene (reference sequence). J gave up 3 bases and V 6 bases, and 2 bases lay outside the gene matches. The CDR3 loop is CASSRLAGGKNIQYF. The CDR3 region has the DNA TGTGCCAGCAGCCGACTAGCGGGGGGCAAAAACATTCAGTACTTC.

This chain connects TRBV14 to TRBJ2-7; D is undetermined. Germline V lookup: CDR1 SGHDN, CDR2 FVKESK. V was trimmed by 0 bases and J by 6 bases, leaving 9 bases between them. The CDR3 spans 13 residues. CDR3: CASSQDLLIEQYF. The CDR3 DNA reads as TGTGCCAGCAGCCAAGACCTCCTTATCGAGCAGTACTTC.